This T cell receptor beta chain appears in the sequencing data of a study of cytomegalovirus exposure and HLA in healthy donors (dated 2017 in TCRdb). For the study in its entirety: In an earlier analysis of some 550 of the donors, 276 Gb of sequence data and some 100 million unique TCR beta sequences from 150 million to 200 million T cells were reported. About 300 gigabases of sequencing data and roughly 81 million unique TCR sequences made up an early release that covered 500 to 650 HLA-typed donors. The genetic ancestry cluster associated with self-reported Caucasian donors included about 81% of the 398 genotyped donors. The study aimed to test whether cataloging public T cell receptors could reveal signatures of past pathogen exposure. The study used immunosequencing to profile the T cell repertoires of approximately 640 subjects and linked those repertoires to cytomegalovirus serostatus. Along with the roughly 700-subject first cohort, a separate validation cohort of 120 different subjects was used. To predict cytomegalovirus infection status, the study combined high-throughput TCR immunosequencing, statistical association of individual TCRs with disease status, and machine learning. To study patterns of TCR occurrence, a later analysis re-analyzed previously published TCR beta repertoires from under 750 donors and added high-resolution HLA genotyping. In the later analysis, no new phenotypic data were used to find candidate immune exposures; instead, reliance was placed on TCR beta sequences and their occurrence across donors. To decide whether each TCR beta V gene segment behaved as functional or pseudogenic, an earlier analysis of approximately 590 of the donors relied on high-throughput TCR beta sequencing. Alongside the repertoire data, information on donor age, sex, ethnicity and CMV serostatus was compiled. A later genetic analysis took genome-wide SNP genotypes for about three fifths of the 666 donors and used that subset as a discovery cohort. All discovery cohort repertoires had been generated using a single sequencing platform. HLA typing covered class I and class II loci at four-digit resolution. Typing coverage differed by locus: A, B, C, DRB1 and DQB1 were typed in about 620-640 donors, DQA1 in 522, DPA1 in around 610, and DPB1 in 450 to 490. Four or five DR-DQ haplotypes were handled as single units for association and clustering because linkage in the cohort was strong. Among a few hundred genotyped donors of the cohort, an average of approximately 240,000 unique TCR beta nucleotide sequences were sequenced per donor, 15% to 20% of them non-productive. Overall study outcomes, separate from this receptor: A few of the identified cytomegalovirus-associated TCR beta chains were confirmed in vitro to be specific for cytomegalovirus antigens. Linkage disequilibrium might explain the correlated functional status among segregating V segments, but an unknown experimental factor could not be excluded. A later genetic analysis associated a missense DCLRE1C variant with V-gene and J-gene trimming of TCR beta chains, and an independent cohort replicated the association. The cohort was sequenced for TCR beta chains only, and without alpha or paired-chain data the features that could be detected were limited. The only immune exposure information available for the cohort was CMV serostatus. Because HLA typing was missing for some donors at each locus, association tests included only the typed subset. A later analysis found that TCR association rates varied across HLA loci, with DRB1 alleles showing the most associated TCRs and HLA-C alleles the fewest. Assigning TCR associations to individual alleles was difficult when HLA alleles, especially DR and DQ, strongly co-occurred. Because the 87-base-pair reads could not distinguish some IMGT-functional V segments, including TRBV6-2 and TRBV6-3, those segments were excluded. The authors suggested that the approach could potentially be extended to other disease states and immunological phenotypes. According to a later genetic analysis, donors in an Asian-associated ancestry cluster had fewer N-insertions in productive TCRs than the approximately 630-donor mean. The classifier was reported to diagnose cytomegalovirus status with high specificity and sensitivity in both the original and validation cohorts. Because counts were too low, about 15 rarely observed V segments, including chromosome 9 orphons, were left out of the earlier analysis of 500 to 750 of the donors. A further reported finding was that TCR beta sequences accurately predicted the HLA-A and HLA-B alleles for most subjects in the first cohort. A total of about 180 TCR beta chains were listed by the study as associated with cytomegalovirus. A cluster of highly shared sequence variants was judged likely to represent a technical artifact of the sequencing pipeline. A later analysis associated 17,000 or so TCR beta sequences with specific HLA alleles at a false discovery rate of 0.05. Presence/absence analyses assumed roughly uniform sequencing depth across donors, an assumption that may not hold. According to a later analysis, most CMV-associated TCR beta chains appeared to be HLA-restricted, and the HLA associations seemed to be driven largely by CMV exposure. Across donors, most TCR sequences were observed very rarely, whereas some public TCRs were present in many individuals. In a later analysis, several top co-occurrence clusters were reported to appear linked to parvovirus B19, influenza, CMV and Epstein-Barr virus. Compared with equally common non-associated chains, HLA-associated TCR beta chains in a later analysis were more clonally expanded and had lower generation probabilities. In an earlier analysis of 587 of the donors, most TCR beta V segments appeared in productive rearrangements about 87% or about 30% of the time, broadly matching IMGT annotations.

Library preparation used the immunoSEQ multiplex PCR assay. A mixture of 60 forward primers for TCR Vbeta segments and 13 reverse primers for TCR Jbeta segments was used in the multiplex PCR. A multiplex PCR assay on genomic DNA amplified the CDR3 region of rearranged TCR beta genes. The Illumina HiSeq System was used to sequence the amplified TCR beta libraries as 87-base-pair reads. The authors' pipeline ran thus. In a later analysis, roughly 80 million unique TCR beta chains were counted across the approximately 670 repertoires, and around 10 million of these chains were shared by at least two donors. To remove PCR and sequencing errors, raw reads were error-corrected and collapsed into unique sequences using a nearest-neighbor algorithm that merged closely related sequences. CDR3 sequences were aligned to IMGT reference sequences to assign V, D and J gene segments. Each retained sequence needed at least a six-nucleotide match to both a V gene segment and a J gene segment. Rearrangements were classified as productive when the CDR3 lacked stop codons and remained in frame with V and J, and all other rearrangements were classified as non-productive. CDR3 was defined by IMGT convention, running from the second conserved V-encoded cysteine to the conserved J-encoded phenylalanine. The earlier analysis of 587 of the donors excluded sequences that lacked an unambiguous match to a single V gene segment. An earlier analysis of 450 to 650 of the donors called V segments functional above 56.7% productive rearrangements and segregating when the between-donor standard deviation exceeded 5%. To diagnose cytomegalovirus status from the catalog of TCR beta chain sequences, a statistical classification framework was built. In a later analysis, V and J genes were assigned by comparing TCR nucleotide sequences against IMGT/GENE-DB human TR gene sequences. In a later analysis, CDR3 sequences and most-parsimonious VDJ recombination scenarios were assigned using the TCRdist pipeline. In a later analysis, every TCR beta chain was defined by the combination of its CDR3 amino acid sequence and its V-gene family, and reads without a unique V-gene family were dropped. As a way to deal with suspected cross-contamination and a sequencing artifact, a later analysis dropped nearly 600 nucleotide sequences that were highly shared and had low generation probability. In a later analysis, a clonal expansion index was calculated for each public chain from normalized within-repertoire ranks of inferred template counts. In a later analysis, generation probabilities were computed using a VDJ recombination model fitted to out-of-frame rearrangements, and the results were checked against IGoR. In a later analysis, TCR-TCR, TCR-HLA and TCR-CMV co-occurrence was scored with hypergeometric tests, and a repertoire-size bias correction was applied to TCR pairs. To estimate false discovery rates, a later analysis permuted the HLA or CMV assignments 20 times. In a later analysis, co-occurring TCRs were grouped using DBSCAN, with TCRdist sequence similarity added in when clustering inside HLA-allele-positive subsets. Repertoires with fewer than 30,000 or more than 120,000 public chains, plus five repertoires with anomalous nucleotide sharing, were excluded from co-occurrence clustering. Drawn from immuneACCESS, this table holds only the in-frame rearrangements with V and J called that TCRdb kept. Clones are partly lost; checked studies trace under half to an unresolved V gene and leave the rest unexplained. D and trimming were read from the DNA, whereas the V and J calls and clone size are those reported in that table. This sample has approximately 210,000 clones in its table, and more than 75% of those were observed once. About 1.6% of the sample belongs to the ten largest clones.

The CDR3 contains 16 residues, cysteine and phenylalanine counted. The retained sequence is limited to the CDR3, 48 bases, with the frame set at the first base. Trimming takes 3 bases off V and 1 base off J; junction bases not matched to a gene: 7. The germline V gene (reference sequence) specifies LNHNV as CDR1 and YYDKDF as CDR2. On this clone: Its target antigen remains unknown. The record has no base qualities; no much larger clone is one base away.

The cohort comprised under 700 healthy bone marrow donors. All cohort members were sampled while nominally healthy, although unrecorded immune exposures were likely present. The donor was CMV seronegative and belonged to the group of 352 seronegative cohort members. Each donor provided a peripheral blood sample, and peripheral blood mononuclear cells were used for TCR beta sequencing. Genomic DNA extraction from the blood cell samples was performed with the Qiagen DNeasy Blood Extraction Kit. The sequence joins TRBV15 to TRBJ2-5, with TRBD2 identical over 8 junction bases. The sample taken for sequencing was PBMCs. The receptor was isolated from a woman aged 50 to 65 in good health and CMV-seronegative. In nucleotide form, the sequence is TGTGCCACCAGCAGGGTTAGCGGGACGTTCCAAGAGACCCAGTACTTC. It translates as CATSRVSGTFQETQYF.